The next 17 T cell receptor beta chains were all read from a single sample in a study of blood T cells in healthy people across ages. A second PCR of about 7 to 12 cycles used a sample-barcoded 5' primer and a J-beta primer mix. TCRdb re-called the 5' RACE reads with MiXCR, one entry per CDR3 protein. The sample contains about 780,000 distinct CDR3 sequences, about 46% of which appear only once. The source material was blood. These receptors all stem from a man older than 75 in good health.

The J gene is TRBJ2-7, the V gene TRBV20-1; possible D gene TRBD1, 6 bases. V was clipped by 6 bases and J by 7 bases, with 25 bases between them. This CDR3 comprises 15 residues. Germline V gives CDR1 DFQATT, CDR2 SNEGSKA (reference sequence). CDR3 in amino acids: CSAQGWGNSYNEQYF. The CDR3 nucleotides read TGCAGTGCCCAGGGGTGGGGAAACTCCTACAATGAGCAGTACTTC.

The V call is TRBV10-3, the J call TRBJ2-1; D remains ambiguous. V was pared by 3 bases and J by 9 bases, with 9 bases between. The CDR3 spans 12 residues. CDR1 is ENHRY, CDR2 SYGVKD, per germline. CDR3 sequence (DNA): TGTGCCATCAGTGATAGAGGCACTGAGCAGTTCTTC. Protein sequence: CAISDRGTEQFF.

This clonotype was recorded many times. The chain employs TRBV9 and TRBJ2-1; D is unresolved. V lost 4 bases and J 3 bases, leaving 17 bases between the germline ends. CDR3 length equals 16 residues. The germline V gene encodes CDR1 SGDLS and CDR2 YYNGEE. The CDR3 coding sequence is TGTGCCAGCAGCAGAACATCTGCCAGTTACTACAATGAGCAGTTCTTC. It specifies CASSRTSASYYNEQFF.

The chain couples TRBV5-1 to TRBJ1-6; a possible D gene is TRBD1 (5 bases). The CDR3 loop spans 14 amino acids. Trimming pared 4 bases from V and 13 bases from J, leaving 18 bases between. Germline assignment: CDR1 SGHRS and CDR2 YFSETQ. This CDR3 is CASSLPGHGNPLHF. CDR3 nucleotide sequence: TGCGCCAGCAGCCTTCCAGGACACGGTAACCCCCTCCACTTT. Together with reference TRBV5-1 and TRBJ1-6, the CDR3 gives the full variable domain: KAGVTQTPRYLIKTRGQQVTLSCSPISGHRSVSWYQQTPGQGLQFLFEYFSETQRNKGNFPGRFSGRQFSNSRSEMNVSTLELGDSALYLCASSLPGHGNPLHFGNGTRLTVT.

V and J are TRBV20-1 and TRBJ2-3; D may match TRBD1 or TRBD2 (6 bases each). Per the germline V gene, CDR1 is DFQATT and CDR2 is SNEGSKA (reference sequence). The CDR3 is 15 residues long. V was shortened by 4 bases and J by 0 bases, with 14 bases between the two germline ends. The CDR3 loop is CSAMPGGGSTDTQYF. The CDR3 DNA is TGCAGTGCTATGCCCGGAGGGGGTAGCACAGATACGCAGTATTTT.

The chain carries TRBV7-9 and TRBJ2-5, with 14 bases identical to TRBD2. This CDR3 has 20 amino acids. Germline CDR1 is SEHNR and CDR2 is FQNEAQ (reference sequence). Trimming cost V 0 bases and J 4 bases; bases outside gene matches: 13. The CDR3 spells CASSLATRTSGRLKGETQYF. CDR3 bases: TGTGCCAGCAGCTTAGCGACCCGGACTAGCGGGAGGTTAAAAGGAGAGACCCAGTACTTC.

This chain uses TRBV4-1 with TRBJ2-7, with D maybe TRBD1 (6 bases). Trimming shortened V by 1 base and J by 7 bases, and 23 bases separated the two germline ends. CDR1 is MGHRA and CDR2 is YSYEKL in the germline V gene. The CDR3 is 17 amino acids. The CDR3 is CASSQVRAGVPYNEQYF. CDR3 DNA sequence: TGCGCCAGCAGCCAAGTCAGGGCAGGGGTCCCCTACAATGAGCAGTACTTC.

The CDR3 is CASSHREGGNIQYF. CDR3 coding DNA: TGTGCCAGCAGCCACCGCGAGGGGGGAAACATTCAGTACTTC. The V gene is TRBV4-2, the J gene TRBJ2-4; D is perhaps TRBD1 or TRBD2 (6 bases each). Germline CDR1 and CDR2: LGHNA and YNFKEQ. V was clipped by 3 bases and J by 6 bases, with 12 bases between them. The CDR3 is 14 amino acids.

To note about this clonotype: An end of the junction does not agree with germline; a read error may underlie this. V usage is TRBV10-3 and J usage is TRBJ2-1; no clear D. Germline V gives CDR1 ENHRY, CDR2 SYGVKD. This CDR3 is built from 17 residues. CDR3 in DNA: TGTGCCATCAGTGACCCTGACCGATCAGAGGCCTACAATGAGCAGGTCTTC. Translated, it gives CAISDPDRSEAYNEQVF.

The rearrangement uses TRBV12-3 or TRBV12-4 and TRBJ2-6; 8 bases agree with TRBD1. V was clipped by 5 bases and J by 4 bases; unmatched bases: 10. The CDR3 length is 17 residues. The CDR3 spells CASSPDRGWSGANVLTF. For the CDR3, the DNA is TGTGCCAGCAGTCCCGACAGGGGATGGTCAGGGGCCAACGTCCTGACTTTC.

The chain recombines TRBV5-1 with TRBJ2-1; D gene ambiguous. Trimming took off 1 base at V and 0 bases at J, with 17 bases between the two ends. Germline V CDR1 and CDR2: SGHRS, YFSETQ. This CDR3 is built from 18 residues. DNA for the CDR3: TGCGCCAGCAGCTTGACTCCTTCGTCCTCGAGCTCCTACAATGAGCAGTTCTTC. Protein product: CASSLTPSSSSSYNEQFF. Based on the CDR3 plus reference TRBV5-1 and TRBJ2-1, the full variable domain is KAGVTQTPRYLIKTRGQQVTLSCSPISGHRSVSWYQQTPGQGLQFLFEYFSETQRNKGNFPGRFSGRQFSNSRSEMNVSTLELGDSALYLCASSLTPSSSSSYNEQFFGPGTRLTVL.

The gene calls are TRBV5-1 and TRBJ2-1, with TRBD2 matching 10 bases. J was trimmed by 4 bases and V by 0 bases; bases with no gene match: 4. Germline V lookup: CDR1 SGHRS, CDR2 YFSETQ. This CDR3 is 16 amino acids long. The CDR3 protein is CASSLAVSGRYNEQFF. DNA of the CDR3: TGCGCCAGCAGCTTGGCTGTTAGCGGGAGGTACAATGAGCAGTTCTTC.

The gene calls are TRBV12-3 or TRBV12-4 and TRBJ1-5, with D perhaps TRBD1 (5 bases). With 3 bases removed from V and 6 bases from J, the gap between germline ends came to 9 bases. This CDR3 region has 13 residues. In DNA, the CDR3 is TGTGCCAGCAGTTTCGGGGCGCGTCAGCCCCAGCATTTT. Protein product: CASSFGARQPQHF.

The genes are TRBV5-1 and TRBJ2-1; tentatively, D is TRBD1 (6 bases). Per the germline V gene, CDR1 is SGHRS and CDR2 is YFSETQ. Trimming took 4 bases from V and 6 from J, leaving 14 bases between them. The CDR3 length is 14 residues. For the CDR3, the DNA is TGCGCCAGCAGCCAATCACAGGGACGCAATGAGCAGTTCTTC. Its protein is CASSQSQGRNEQFF.

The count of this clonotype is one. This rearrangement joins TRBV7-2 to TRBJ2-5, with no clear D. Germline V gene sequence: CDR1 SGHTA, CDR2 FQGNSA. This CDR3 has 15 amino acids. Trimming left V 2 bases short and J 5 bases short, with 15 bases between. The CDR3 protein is CASSLSSGGWETQYF. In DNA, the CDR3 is TGTGCCAGCAGCTTAAGTTCAGGTGGCTGGGAGACCCAGTACTTC.

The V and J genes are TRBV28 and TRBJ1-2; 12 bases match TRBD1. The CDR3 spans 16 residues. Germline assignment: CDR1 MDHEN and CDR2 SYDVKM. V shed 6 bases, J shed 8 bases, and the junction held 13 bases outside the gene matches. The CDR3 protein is CASRKHPGQGALGYTF. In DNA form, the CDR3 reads TGTGCCAGCAGAAAACATCCGGGACAGGGGGCTTTAGGCTACACCTTC.

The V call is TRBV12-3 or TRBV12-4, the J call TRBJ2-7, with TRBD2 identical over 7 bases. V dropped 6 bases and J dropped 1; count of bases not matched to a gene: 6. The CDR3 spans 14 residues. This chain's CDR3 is CASSSGTTSYEQYF. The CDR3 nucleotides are TGTGCCAGCAGCTCCGGGACTACATCCTACGAGCAGTACTTC.